The T cell receptor beta chain described here comes from a study of control samples from healthy donors and cancer patients. Assay used: immunoSEQ multiplex PCR; TCRdb lists only in-frame clones, some missing. The sample contains around 250,000 clones, roughly 80% of which appear only once. Trimming pared 3 bases from V and 3 bases from J, leaving 3 bases between. In germline, CDR1 is MNHEY, CDR2 SMNVEV (reference sequence). The CDR3 covers 13 residues. This rearrangement joins TRBV27 to TRBJ2-6; no firm D call. Material for sequencing was PBMCs. The sequence derives from a woman aged 60 to 75 with lung cancer. The CDR3 region is CASSFYGANVLTF. CDR3 in DNA: TGTGCCAGCAGTTTTTATGGGGCCAACGTCCTGACTTTC.